The present T cell receptor beta chain was sequenced within a study of blood T cells in healthy people across ages (dated by TCRdb to 2013 to 2016). Regarding the study in general: In model experiments, template switching captured roughly one uniquely barcoded TCR beta cDNA molecule for every two T cells. Age-related changes in TCR beta repertoire diversity were measured in the study by deep sequencing normalized with unique cDNA molecular identifiers. The donors were divided into four age groups: young (average roughly 17 years), middle-aged (about 40), aged (roughly 60) and long-lived (82). To avoid experimental bias, donors of different ages were randomly spread across the sequencing lanes. For two donors (one aged 18 to 30 and one aged 80 or older), the study analyzed two additional independent replicas of 1 million unique cDNA reads from the same blood draw. The investigation overall reported the following: Compared with the aged group, the long-lived group had more naive CD4+ T cells, fewer expanded clones and increased TCR diversity, suggesting age selection. As age increased, observed TCR beta diversity per million T cells dropped in a roughly linear way, and a significant reduction was already evident by age 40. Since profiling was done on bulk unsorted PBMCs, naive and antigen-experienced compartments could not be conclusively compared. Estimates of total diversity from one million sequenced T cells were regarded as lower bounds and underestimates. Donor CMV infection status was unknown, potentially confounding age-related changes in expanded clonotypes. Observed TCR beta diversity correlated strongly with the percentage of naive T cells measured by flow cytometry.

Donors were approximately 42 systemically healthy Caucasian individuals from Russia aged roughly 6 to 100 years. Approximately 10 milliliters of peripheral blood were collected from each donor into EDTA-treated Vacutainer tubes. Ficoll-Paque density-gradient centrifugation was used to isolate PBMCs, with at least 7 million obtained per sample. Trizol reagent was used to extract total RNA from the PBMCs, yielding at least 5.5 micrograms per sample. Naive CD45RAhigh/CD27high T cell percentages were measured by flow cytometry on a PBMC aliquot from every donor. The library was produced with 5' RACE. Sequencing was carried out with an Illumina HiSeq 2500. A second 7 to 11 cycle PCR used a sample-barcoded 5' primer and a J-beta primer mix. A unique molecular identifier was introduced onto each TCR beta cDNA molecule by a template-switch 5' adaptor carrying 12 random nucleotides. Each sample yielded at least 2.5 million CDR3-containing paired-end reads. First-strand cDNA synthesis was performed from all RNA using the Mint cDNA synthesis kit, with priming by a TRBC-specific oligonucleotide. Following uracil-DNA glycosylase treatment, all cDNA underwent a first 18-cycle PCR with the universal primers M1SS and BC2_uni_R. The study's processing was this. For normalization, 1 million high-quality reads were randomly selected from each sample, with every read carrying a distinct molecular identifier. Instead of being binned into consensus sequences, reads with shared molecular identifiers were discarded. MiTCR, with a Q25 quality threshold and the strictest error-elimination algorithm, was used for CDR3 identification, clonotype clustering and error correction. A nonparametric unseen species model with Euler transformation was used to estimate a lower bound on total TCR beta diversity. TCRdb itself trimmed the public reads at Q25 with fastp, ran MiXCR and retained productive beta chains. CDR3 protein sequences are deduplicated, and each keeps its most common genes and DNA. For this entry, the V and J calls and clone size follow TCRdb and not the study's own pipeline. This sample lists approximately 1.5 million distinct CDR3 sequences; almost 35% were detected once. The ten top clones hold about 11% of the sample.

This clonotype has a handful of counts. It lacks a known antigen. No much larger clone exists at a distance of one base, and base qualities are not known. Sequencing was done on a sample of blood. This TCR came from a woman aged 25 to 39 in good health.

Here is the DNA: TGTGCCAGCAGGCTTGACCTTGCGGGGTATGGGACCCAGTACTTC. Its product reads: CASRLDLAGYGTQYF. The chain is assembled from TRBV27 and TRBJ2-5, and the D gene may be TRBD2, 6 bases matching. The CDR3, cysteine through phenylalanine, is 15 amino acids long. CDR3 DNA is the only sequence kept; it has 45 bases, read in frame from the first base. Deletion took 6 bases off V and 7 bases off J, with a span of 21 bases between the germline ends. According to the germline V gene (reference sequence), CDR1 reads MNHEY and CDR2 reads SMNVEV.